The rows below give T cell receptor beta chains drawn from one sample of a study of blood T cell repertoires in COVID-19. Generated by immunoSEQ multiplex PCR, the TCRdb table keeps only in-frame clones and is missing some. The profile shows 150,000 to 200,000 clones, 83% of them singletons. Sequenced input: peripheral blood. The receptors here all came from a human donor in a cohort sampled during active COVID-19. CDR3s include the opening cysteine and the closing phenylalanine or tryptophan. A D gene is named only where the DNA matches it firmly. Clone size appears in some rows only: once, few, many, or a class for an expanded clone.

NA,once,13,TRBV10-3,TRBJ2-7,CAISENSLYEQYF,TGTGCCATCAGTGAGAACAGCCTTTACGAGCAGTACTTC
NA,NA,15,TRBV7-6,TRBJ2-7,CASSPGVGASYEQYF,TGTGCCAGCAGCCCAGGGGTGGGCGCCTCCTACGAGCAGTACTTC
NA,NA,15,TRBV16,TRBJ2-7,CASSQSSQRPYEQYF,TGTGCCAGCAGCCAATCCTCACAGAGACCCTACGAGCAGTACTTC
TRBD2,NA,14,TRBV10-3,TRBJ2-7,CAIRGGLELYEQYF,TGTGCCATCAGGGGGGGACTAGAGCTTTACGAGCAGTACTTC
TRBD1,NA,18,TRBV2,TRBJ1-4,CASSDRQGALATNEKLFF,TGTGCCAGCAGTGACCGACAGGGGGCCTTGGCAACTAATGAAAAACTGTTTTTT
NA,NA,14,TRBV5-8,TRBJ1-1,CASSLVRGGSEAFF,TGTGCCAGCAGCTTGGTTAGGGGTGGATCTGAAGCTTTCTTT
TRBD1,NA,15,TRBV18,TRBJ2-2,CASSRTGGDTGELFF,TGTGCCAGCTCACGGACAGGGGGCGACACCGGGGAGCTGTTTTTT
TRBD2,NA,16,TRBV19,TRBJ2-6,CASSRLAGSGANVLTF,TGTGCCAGTAGTAGACTAGCGGGATCTGGGGCCAACGTCCTGACTTTC
TRBD1,once,14,TRBV5-5,TRBJ1-4,CASSVGQHSEKLFF,TGTGCCAGCAGCGTGGGACAGCATAGTGAAAAACTGTTTTTT
NA,once,13,TRBV6-5,TRBJ1-2,CASSRQGTYGYTF,TGTGCCAGCAGTAGGCAGGGAACCTATGGCTACACCTTC
NA,NA,15,TRBV5-1,TRBJ2-7,CASSLVRGSLYEQYF,TGCGCCAGCAGCTTGGTTAGGGGCTCCCTCTACGAGCAGTACTTC
TRBD1,once,16,TRBV7-8,TRBJ1-4,CASRPFDRVSGEKLFF,TGTGCCAGCAGACCCTTTGACAGGGTTTCGGGTGAAAAACTGTTTTTT
NA,few,15,TRBV14,TRBJ2-7,CASSVRRGLADEQYF,TGTGCCAGCAGCGTCAGGAGGGGGCTGGCCGACGAGCAGTACTTC
NA,NA,14,TRBV29-1,TRBJ1-2,CSVKGMGHDYGYTF,TGCAGCGTCAAAGGGATGGGGCACGACTATGGCTACACCTTC
TRBD1,NA,17,TRBV6-2/TRBV6-3,TRBJ1-1,CASSYPTGTGAGTEAFF,TGTGCCAGCAGTTACCCGACCGGGACAGGGGCGGGCACTGAAGCTTTCTTT
TRBD1,NA,15,TRBV7-2,TRBJ2-7,CASSLGQWKSYEQYF,TGTGCCAGCAGCTTGGGACAGTGGAAATCCTACGAGCAGTACTTC
TRBD2,few,14,TRBV11-3,TRBJ2-7,CASSLVGTTGEQYF,TGTGCCAGCAGCCTCGTCGGGACTACGGGCGAGCAGTACTTC
TRBD2,NA,18,TRBV7-9,TRBJ2-3,CASSLTRLAGGRTDTQYF,TGTGCCAGCAGCTTAACCCGACTAGCGGGAGGTCGGACAGATACGCAGTATTTT
NA,NA,17,TRBV18,TRBJ2-7,CASSPTSRIRGSYEQYF,TGTGCCAGCTCACCCACAAGCCGAATTAGGGGCTCCTACGAGCAGTACTTC
TRBD1,NA,14,TRBV3-1/TRBV3-2,TRBJ2-7,CASSVRGQGGEQYF,TGTGCCAGCAGTGTAAGGGGACAGGGGGGCGAGCAGTACTTC
TRBD1,NA,15,TRBV9,TRBJ1-2,CASSIRTGVSYGYTF,TGTGCCAGCAGCATTCGGACAGGGGTGAGCTATGGCTACACCTTC
TRBD2,NA,16,TRBV9,TRBJ2-3,CASSVEVAGTRDTQYF,TGTGCCAGCAGCGTCGAAGTAGCGGGTACTCGGGATACGCAGTATTTT
TRBD1,once,14,TRBV10-1,TRBJ2-3,CASSPRGPEDTQYF,TGCGCCAGCAGTCCCAGGGGGCCGGAGGATACGCAGTATTTT
NA,NA,17,TRBV4-3,TRBJ1-3,CASSQDLPGAAGNTIYF,TGCGCCAGCAGCCAAGATTTACCAGGAGCGGCAGGAAACACCATATATTTT
TRBD2,NA,17,TRBV11-2,TRBJ2-7,CASSLAPPGREGYEQYF,TGTGCCAGCAGCTTAGCCCCCCCAGGGAGGGAGGGGTACGAGCAGTACTTC
NA,NA,13,TRBV12-3/TRBV12-4,TRBJ1-1,CASTLLMNTEAFF,TGTGCCAGCACCCTCCTAATGAACACTGAAGCTTTCTTT
TRBD1,NA,14,TRBV3-1/TRBV3-2,TRBJ2-4,CASRGQGLWNIQYF,TGTGCCAGCAGGGGACAGGGTTTATGGAACATTCAGTACTTC
NA,once,15,TRBV7-2,TRBJ1-1,CASSPYPGQNTEAFF,TGTGCCAGCAGCCCTTACCCGGGACAGAACACTGAAGCTTTCTTT
TRBD1,NA,13,TRBV29-1,TRBJ2-7,CSVERDRGREQYF,TGCAGCGTTGAGAGGGACAGGGGCCGCGAGCAGTACTTC
NA,NA,14,TRBV7-2,TRBJ1-1,CASSLEGGSTEAFF,TGTGCCAGCAGCTTAGAGGGGGGGAGCACTGAAGCTTTCTTT
TRBD1,NA,14,TRBV28,TRBJ1-2,CASSIPDRGYGYTF,TGTGCCAGCAGTATCCCCGACAGGGGCTATGGCTACACCTTC
NA,NA,15,TRBV7-9,TRBJ2-7,CASSLGQLSSYEQYF,TGTGCCAGCAGCCTCGGACAGCTAAGCTCCTACGAGCAGTACTTC
TRBD2,NA,15,TRBV20-1,TRBJ2-2,CSASKRERNTGELFF,TGCAGTGCTAGTAAGCGGGAGCGGAACACCGGGGAGCTGTTTTTT
NA,NA,11,TRBV4-1,TRBJ2-7,CASRQGSEQYF,TGCGCCAGCAGACAGGGAAGCGAGCAGTACTTC
TRBD1,NA,14,TRBV11-1,TRBJ2-7,CASSGTASSYEQYF,TGTGCCAGCAGCGGGACAGCCAGCTCCTACGAGCAGTACTTC
NA,NA,15,TRBV7-2,TRBJ1-3,CASSPWTAPGNTIYF,TGTGCCAGCAGCCCTTGGACAGCTCCTGGAAACACCATATATTTT
NA,NA,14,TRBV10-3,TRBJ1-4,CAISGEGSTEKLFF,TGTGCCATCAGCGGGGAAGGTAGCACTGAAAAACTGTTTTTT
TRBD1,NA,15,TRBV18,TRBJ1-2,CASSPLTGVGYGYTF,TGTGCCAGCTCACCACTAACAGGGGTGGGCTATGGCTACACCTTC
TRBD2,NA,14,TRBV5-1,TRBJ2-3,CASSFSGSTDTQYF,TGCGCCAGCAGCTTTAGCGGGAGTACAGATACGCAGTATTTT
TRBD1,NA,18,TRBV7-2,TRBJ1-1,CASSLALYGQGKDTEAFF,TGTGCCAGCAGCTTAGCGCTTTATGGACAGGGAAAAGATACTGAAGCTTTCTTT
NA,NA,14,TRBV6-6,TRBJ2-7,CASSYQDTSYEQYF,TGTGCCAGCAGTTACCAAGACACTTCCTACGAGCAGTACTTC
NA,once,15,TRBV6-4,TRBJ2-3,CASSDSGGSTDTQYF,TGTGCCAGCAGTGACTCGGGGGGTAGCACAGATACGCAGTATTTT
NA,NA,13,TRBV18,TRBJ1-1,CASSRTENTEAFF,TGTGCCAGCTCACGAACAGAGAACACTGAAGCTTTCTTT
NA,NA,14,TRBV4-3,TRBJ2-2,CASSPGTLTGELFF,TGCGCCAGCAGCCCTGGGACACTCACCGGGGAGCTGTTTTTT
NA,few,14,TRBV11-2,TRBJ1-4,CASSFAGVGEKLFF,TGTGCCAGCAGCTTTGCAGGGGTAGGGGAAAAACTGTTTTTT
NA,NA,15,TRBV28,TRBJ1-1,CASRVPGILNTEAFF,TGTGCCTCGCGGGTTCCGGGTATATTGAACACTGAAGCTTTCTTT
TRBD1,NA,15,TRBV6-1,TRBJ2-7,CASSEGQGYGYEQYF,TGTGCCAGCAGTGAGGGACAGGGGTACGGCTACGAGCAGTACTTC
TRBD1,NA,14,TRBV28,TRBJ1-2,CASSLDRGLFGYTF,TGTGCCAGCAGCCTAGACAGGGGGCTTTTTGGCTACACCTTC
NA,NA,14,TRBV9,TRBJ1-4,CASSNSRGGEKLFF,TGTGCCAGCAGCAATTCTAGGGGTGGCGAAAAACTGTTTTTT
TRBD2,NA,16,TRBV4-2,TRBJ2-7,CASSQDLGTSDYEQYF,TGTGCCAGCAGCCAAGATCTGGGGACTAGTGACTACGAGCAGTACTTC
TRBD1,NA,16,TRBV25-1,TRBJ1-1,CASSEWDSLMNTEAFF,TGTGCCAGCAGTGAGTGGGACAGCCTTATGAACACTGAAGCTTTCTTT
NA,NA,15,TRBV6-5,TRBJ1-3,CASSYSGSVGGTIYF,TGTGCCAGCAGTTACTCCGGCAGCGTCGGGGGCACCATATATTTT
TRBD1,NA,16,TRBV7-8,TRBJ1-3,CASSRGQGGSGNTIYF,TGTGCCAGCAGCCGGGGACAGGGGGGCTCTGGAAACACCATATATTTT
NA,NA,15,TRBV9,TRBJ1-4,CASSPGGRENEKLFF,TGTGCCAGCAGTCCTGGGGGCAGAGAAAATGAAAAACTGTTTTTT
TRBD2,NA,15,TRBV10-3,TRBJ2-1,CAISDPGLAGNEQFF,TGTGCCATCAGTGACCCTGGACTAGCGGGCAATGAGCAGTTCTTC
TRBD1,NA,14,TRBV5-1,TRBJ2-7,CASSPGDRAYEQYF,TGCGCCAGCAGCCCTGGGGACAGGGCCTACGAGCAGTACTTC
NA,NA,14,TRBV19,TRBJ2-1,CASSIGPGLNEQFF,TGTGCCAGTAGTATTGGCCCTGGGCTCAATGAGCAGTTCTTC
NA,NA,15,TRBV5-1,TRBJ2-2,CASGNGGFFTGELFF,TGCGCCAGCGGAAACGGGGGATTTTTTACCGGGGAGCTGTTTTTT
TRBD1,NA,14,TRBV7-7,TRBJ2-7,CASSMRTGSAEQYF,TGTGCTAGCAGCATGAGGACAGGGTCGGCCGAGCAGTACTTC